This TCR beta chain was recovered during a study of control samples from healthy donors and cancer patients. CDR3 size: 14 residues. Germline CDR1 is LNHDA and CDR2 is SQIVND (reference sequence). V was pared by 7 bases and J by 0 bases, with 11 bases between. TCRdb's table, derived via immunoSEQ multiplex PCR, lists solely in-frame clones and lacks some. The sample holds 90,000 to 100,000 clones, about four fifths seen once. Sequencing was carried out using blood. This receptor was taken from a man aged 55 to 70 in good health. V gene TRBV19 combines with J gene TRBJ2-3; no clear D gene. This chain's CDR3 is CASKSRPSTDTQYF. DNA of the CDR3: TGTGCCAGTAAGTCACGCCCAAGCACAGATACGCAGTATTTT.